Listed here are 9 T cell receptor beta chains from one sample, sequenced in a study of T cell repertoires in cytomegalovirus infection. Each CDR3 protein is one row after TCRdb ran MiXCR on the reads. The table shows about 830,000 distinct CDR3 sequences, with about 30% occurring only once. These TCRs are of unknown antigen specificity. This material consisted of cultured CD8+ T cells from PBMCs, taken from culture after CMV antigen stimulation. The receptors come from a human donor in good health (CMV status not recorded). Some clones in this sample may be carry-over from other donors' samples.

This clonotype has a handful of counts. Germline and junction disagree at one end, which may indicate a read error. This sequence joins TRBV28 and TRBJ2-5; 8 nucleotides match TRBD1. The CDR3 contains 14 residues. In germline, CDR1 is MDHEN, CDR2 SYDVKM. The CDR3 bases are TGTGTCAGCAGTGTGGACAGGGTTACCGAGACCCAGTACTTC. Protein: CVSSVDRVTETQYF.

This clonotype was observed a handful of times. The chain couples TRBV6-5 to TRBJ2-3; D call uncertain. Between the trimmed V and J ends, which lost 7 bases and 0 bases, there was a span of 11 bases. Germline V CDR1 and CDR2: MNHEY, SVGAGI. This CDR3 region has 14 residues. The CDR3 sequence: CASNPGYSTDTQYF. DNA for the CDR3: TGTGCCAGCAACCCGGGTTACAGCACAGATACGCAGTATTTT.

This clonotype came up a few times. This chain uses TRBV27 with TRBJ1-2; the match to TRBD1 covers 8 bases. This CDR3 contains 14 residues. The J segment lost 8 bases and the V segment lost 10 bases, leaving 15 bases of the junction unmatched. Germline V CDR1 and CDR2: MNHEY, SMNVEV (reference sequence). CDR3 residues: CATKTGQGISGYTF. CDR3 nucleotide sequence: TGTGCCACCAAAACTGGACAGGGTATTTCAGGCTACACCTTC.

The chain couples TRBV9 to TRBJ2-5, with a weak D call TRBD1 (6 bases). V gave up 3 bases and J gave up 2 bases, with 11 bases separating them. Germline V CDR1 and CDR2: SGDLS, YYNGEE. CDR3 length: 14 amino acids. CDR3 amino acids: CASSGSTGQETQYF. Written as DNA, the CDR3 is TGTGCCAGCAGCGGATCTACAGGGCAAGAGACCCAGTACTTC.

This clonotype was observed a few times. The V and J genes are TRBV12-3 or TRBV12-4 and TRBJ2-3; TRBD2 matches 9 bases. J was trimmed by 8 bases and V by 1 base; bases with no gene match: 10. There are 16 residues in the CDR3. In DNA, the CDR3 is TGTGCCAGCAGTTTAGGCGGCGGGGGGGCCTTAACTACGCAGTATTTT. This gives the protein CASSLGGGGALTTQYF.

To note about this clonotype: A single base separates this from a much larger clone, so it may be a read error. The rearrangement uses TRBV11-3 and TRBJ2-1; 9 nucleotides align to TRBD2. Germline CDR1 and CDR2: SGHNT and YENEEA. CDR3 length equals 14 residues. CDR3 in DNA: TGTGCCAGCAGCTTGTATAGCGGGGGAAATGAGGAGTTCTTC. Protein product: CASSLYSGGNEEFF.

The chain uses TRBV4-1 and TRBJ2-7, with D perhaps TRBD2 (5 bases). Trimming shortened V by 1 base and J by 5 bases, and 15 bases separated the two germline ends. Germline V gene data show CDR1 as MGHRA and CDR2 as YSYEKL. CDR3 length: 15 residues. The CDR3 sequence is CASSQGKYAGNEQYF. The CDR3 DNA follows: TGCGCCAGCAGCCAAGGGAAATACGCGGGTAACGAGCAGTACTTC.

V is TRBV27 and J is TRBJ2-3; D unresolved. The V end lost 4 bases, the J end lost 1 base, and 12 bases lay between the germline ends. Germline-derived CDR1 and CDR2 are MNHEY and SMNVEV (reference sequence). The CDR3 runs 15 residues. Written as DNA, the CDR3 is TGTGCCAGCAGTTGGACCCTAGGAGGCACAGATACGCAGTATTTT. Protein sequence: CASSWTLGGTDTQYF.

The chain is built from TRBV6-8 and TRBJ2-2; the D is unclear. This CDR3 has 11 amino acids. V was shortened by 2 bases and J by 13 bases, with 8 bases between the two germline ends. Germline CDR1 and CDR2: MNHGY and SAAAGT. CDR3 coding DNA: TGTGCCAGCAGTTACGGAAGATGGCTGTTTTTT. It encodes CASSYGRWLFF.